This section outlines one T cell receptor (beta chain) sequence together with its context. Its matching antigen is unknown. Sequencing was performed with immunoSEQ multiplex PCR; in TCRdb, only in-frame clones are kept and a portion is missing. Among 90,000 or so clones listed, 91% were seen once. This record comes from a study of OX40 agonist ivuxolimab in advanced cancers. Per germline, CDR1 MNHNS and CDR2 SASEGT. After removal of 5 bases from V and 5 bases from J, the junction contained 5 bases not matched to a gene. The CDR3 spans 14 residues. Study-wide points: Expanded clones were, on average, more numerous in CD8+ T cells than in CD4+. Clones of CD4+ and CD8+ blood T cells grew by week 6 at doses of 0.1 to 3.0 mg/kg.

The source is an adult with an advanced solid tumor such as melanoma, head and neck, liver or kidney cancer. The V call is TRBV6-1, the J call TRBJ2-2, with 7 bases aligning to TRBD2. Sequences were derived from CD4+ or CD8+ T cells sorted from blood, sampled in a trial of the OX40 agonist ivuxolimab. Here the CDR3 DNA reads TGTGCCAGCAGTATCGGGGGGAAAACCGGGGAGCTGTTTTTT. It encodes CASSIGGKTGELFF.